One and the same sample provided the 15 T cell receptor beta chains below, sequenced in a study of T cell responses to AZD1222 COVID-19 vaccine. Clones were sequenced by immunoSEQ multiplex PCR, and TCRdb holds only the in-frame ones, with some missing. This sample has approximately 84,000 clones, with more than 80% found just once. Sequencing was performed on peripheral blood, taken 28 days after the second AZD1222 dose. These receptors came from an adult who received the AZD1222 COVID-19 vaccine.

The J gene is TRBJ1-5, the V gene TRBV6-2 or TRBV6-3; 10 bases agree with TRBD1. Germline V gene data show CDR1 as MNHEY and CDR2 as SVGEGT. The CDR3 runs to 17 residues. J lost 2 bases, V lost 0 bases, and 4 bases had no gene match. CDR3 loop: CASSYSLGTGGNQPQHF. The DNA for the CDR3 is TGTGCCAGCAGTTACTCCTTAGGGACAGGGGGCAATCAGCCCCAGCATTTT.

This rearrangement joins TRBV29-1 to TRBJ2-7; perhaps TRBD1 as D (6 bases). The germline CDR1 and CDR2 sequences are SQVTM and ANQGSEA. The CDR3 has 14 residues. V dropped 6 bases and J dropped 1 base, with 16 bases sitting between them. The CDR3 is CSVTPGAASYEQYF. The CDR3 DNA reads TGCAGCGTAACTCCAGGGGCGGCATCCTACGAGCAGTACTTC.

V gene TRBV3-1 (or the pseudogene TRBV3-2) combines with J gene TRBJ1-2; D remains ambiguous. The CDR3 contains 16 residues. In germline, CDR1 is LGHDT, CDR2 YNNKEL (reference sequence). V was clipped by 0 bases and J by 4 bases, with 15 bases between them. The CDR3 DNA follows: TGTGCCAGCAGCCAAGATTCCGGACCCAAAGCCTATGGCTACACCTTC. Translated: CASSQDSGPKAYGYTF.

The chain employs TRBV2 and TRBJ1-2, with D possibly TRBD1 on 5 matching bases. Germline V gene sequence: CDR1 SNHLY, CDR2 FYNNEI. V gave up 4 bases and J gave up 8 bases, with 14 bases separating them. The CDR3 sequence is 13 residues long. The CDR3 region is CASSGARVRGYTF. The CDR3 nucleotides read TGTGCCAGCAGTGGGGCCAGGGTTAGGGGCTACACCTTC.

This clone was detected once. The gene calls are TRBV7-2 and TRBJ2-7; possible D gene TRBD1, 5 bases. Looked up from germline, CDR1 is SGHTA and CDR2 is FQGNSA. Trimming cost V 6 bases and J 9 bases, with 18 bases left between them. The CDR3 has 13 residues. The CDR3 protein is CASSYGSDQGQYF. In DNA, the CDR3 is TGTGCCAGCAGTTACGGGTCCGACCAGGGGCAGTACTTC.

Only one count was recorded for this clone. The chain combines TRBV15 with TRBJ2-1; weak D call: TRBD2 (5 bases). The germline gives CDR1 LNHNV, CDR2 YYDKDF (reference sequence). The CDR3 spans 18 residues. V dropped 0 bases and J dropped 0 bases, with 15 bases sitting between them. CDR3 loop: CATSRDLAGTSSYNEQFF. CDR3 bases: TGTGCCACCAGCAGAGATCTCGCGGGTACGAGCTCCTACAATGAGCAGTTCTTC. Full variable domain (missing parts from reference TRBV15 and TRBJ2-1): DAMVIQNPRYQVTQFGKPVTLSCSQTLNHNVMYWYQQKSSQAPKLLFHYYDKDFNNEADTPDNFQSRRPNTSFCFLDIRSPGLGDTAMYLCATSRDLAGTSSYNEQFFGPGTRLTVL.

J is TRBJ1-6 and V is TRBV6-5; the D gene is possibly TRBD1 (6 bases). Looked up from germline, CDR1 is MNHEY and CDR2 is SVGAGI. This CDR3 is built from 16 residues. Trimming stripped 2 bases from V and 4 bases from J, with 12 bases between. DNA for the CDR3: TGTGCCAGCAGTTACCTCTCAAGGGGGTATAATTCACCCCTCCACTTT. Translated: CASSYLSRGYNSPLHF.

V usage is TRBV5-6 and J usage is TRBJ2-1, with 8 bases lining up with TRBD1. Per germline, CDR1 SGHDT and CDR2 YYEEEE. Trimming at V came to 5 bases and at J to 5 bases, leaving 3 bases not matched to a gene. The length of the CDR3 is 13 residues. Here the CDR3 reads CASSPDRDNEQFF. The CDR3, as DNA: TGTGCCAGCAGTCCGGACAGGGACAATGAGCAGTTCTTC.

The genes are TRBV27 and TRBJ2-1; D possibly corresponds to TRBD2 (5 bases). The CDR3 has 16 amino acids. Germline CDR1 MNHEY, CDR2 SMNVEV (reference sequence). The V gene lost 2 bases and the J gene lost 2 bases, with 13 bases spanning the gap. CDR3 in amino acids: CASSLGRASTYNEQFF. The CDR3 DNA is TGTGCCAGCAGTTTAGGGCGGGCAAGCACCTACAATGAGCAGTTCTTC.

The V gene is TRBV30, the J gene TRBJ1-2; TRBD1 might be the D (5 bases). The CDR3 sequence is 13 residues long. Trimming pared 0 bases from V and 5 bases from J, leaving 10 bases between. The germline CDR1 and CDR2 sequences are GTSNPN and SVGIG (reference sequence). CDR3 loop: CAWSVWQGYGYTF. In DNA form, the CDR3 reads TGTGCCTGGAGTGTGTGGCAGGGATATGGCTACACCTTC.

J is TRBJ2-3 and V is TRBV6-1; no definite D call. The V end lost 0 bases, the J end lost 0 bases, and 7 bases lay between the germline ends. The length of the CDR3 is 15 residues. Per the germline V gene, CDR1 is MNHNS and CDR2 is SASEGT. The CDR3 sequence: CASSEAYLSTDTQYF. The CDR3 DNA reads TGTGCCAGCAGTGAAGCGTACCTTAGCACAGATACGCAGTATTTT.

The genes are TRBV27 and TRBJ2-7; TRBD1 might be the D (6 bases). Trimming pared 9 bases from V and 0 bases from J, leaving 12 bases between. Germline lookup yields CDR1 MNHEY and CDR2 SMNVEV (reference sequence). CDR3 size: 13 residues. The CDR3 here is CASSQGSSYEQYF. The CDR3 bases are TGTGCCAGTTCACAGGGTAGCTCCTACGAGCAGTACTTC.

This clone was seen a handful of times. The chain links TRBV10-1 to TRBJ2-3; 10 nucleotides agree with TRBD1. The J segment lost 2 bases and the V segment lost 6 bases, leaving 5 bases of the junction unmatched. In germline, CDR1 is WNHNN, CDR2 SYGVQD (reference sequence). This CDR3 region has 15 residues. The CDR3 DNA is TGCGCCAGCAGGAAGGGACAGGGGTCCACAGATACGCAGTATTTT. It specifies CASRKGQGSTDTQYF.

As regards this clone: Different DNA sequences within this sample yield the same CDR3. The chain couples TRBV3-1 (or the pseudogene TRBV3-2) to TRBJ2-3; D ambiguous. The CDR3 totals 13 residues. V was trimmed by 1 base and J by 1 base, leaving 3 bases between them. In germline, CDR1 is LGHDT, CDR2 YNNKEL (reference sequence). The CDR3 nucleotides read TGTGCCAGCAGCCAAGGGGGCACAGATACGCAGTATTTT. Encoded protein: CASSQGGTDTQYF.

The chain combines TRBV29-1 with TRBJ1-2, with D maybe TRBD1 (5 bases). Germline loops: CDR1 SQVTM, CDR2 ANQGSEA. The germline V and J ends were trimmed by 6 bases and 3 bases, with 11 bases remaining between them. The CDR3 has 12 residues. The DNA of the CDR3 is TGCAGCGTACTCGGAGGGGACTATGGCTACACCTTC. It encodes CSVLGGDYGYTF.